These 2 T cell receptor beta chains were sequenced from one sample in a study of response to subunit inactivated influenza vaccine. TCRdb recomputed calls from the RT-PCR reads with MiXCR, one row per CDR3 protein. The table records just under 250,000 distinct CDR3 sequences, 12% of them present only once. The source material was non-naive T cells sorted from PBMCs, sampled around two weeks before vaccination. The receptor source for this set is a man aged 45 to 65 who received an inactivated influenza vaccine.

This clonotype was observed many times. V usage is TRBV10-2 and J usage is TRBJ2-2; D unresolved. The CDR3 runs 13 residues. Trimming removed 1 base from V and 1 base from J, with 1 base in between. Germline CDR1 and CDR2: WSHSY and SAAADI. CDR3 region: CASSELNTGELFF. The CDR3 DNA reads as TGCGCCAGCAGTGAGTTGAACACCGGGGAGCTGTTTTTT.

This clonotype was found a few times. The CDR3 sequence is CASSFGVSDEQYF. CDR3 DNA: TGTGCCAGCAGTTTCGGGGTATCCGACGAGCAGTACTTC. This chain uses TRBV28 with TRBJ2-7; TRBD2 might be the D (5 bases). With 3 bases removed from V and 5 bases from J, the gap between germline ends came to 11 bases. The germline V gene encodes CDR1 MDHEN and CDR2 SYDVKM. This CDR3 has 13 residues.